This T cell receptor (beta chain) was obtained from a study of cytomegalovirus exposure and HLA in healthy donors. The PCR used 60 Vbeta and 13 Jbeta primers. Sequencing was performed with immunoSEQ multiplex PCR; in TCRdb, only in-frame clones are kept and a portion is missing. The profile shows about 160,000 clones, about 80% of them singletons. The study, taken as a whole, reports: Within an earlier analysis, most TCR beta V segments proved productive either about 87% or about 30% of the time. In the analysis, some V segments, TRBV6-2 and TRBV6-3 included, were excluded as indistinguishable.

This clone was found once. Its target is not known. The V end lost 2 bases, the J end lost 0 bases, and 17 bases lay between the germline ends. The V gene's germline CDR1 is SGDLS and CDR2 YYNGEE. The CDR3 spans 17 residues. The genes are TRBV9 and TRBJ1-1, with D possibly TRBD1 on 6 matching bases. The receptor was isolated from a woman between 45 and 65 years old in good health and CMV-seronegative. The source material was PBMCs. CDR3 DNA: TGTGCCAGCAGCGTCTCACCCTCAGGGGCGGTGAACACTGAAGCTTTCTTT. Translated: CASSVSPSGAVNTEAFF.